The rows below give T cell receptor beta chains drawn from one sample of a study of cytomegalovirus exposure and HLA in healthy donors. Sequenced by immunoSEQ multiplex PCR; TCRdb stores in-frame clones only, minus some. Of 110,000 or so clones in the sample, over 60% were seen once. The sample comprised PBMCs. These receptors were taken from a man aged 18 to 29 in good health and CMV-seropositive. The CDR3 runs from the conserved cysteine through the conserved F or W. D genes are given only for firm matches. A row's size may be missing; if present it is once, few, many or a size class.

size: -; J: TRBJ1-3; D: TRBD1; V: TRBV5-1; DNA: TGCGCCAGCAGCTACTTGGGACAGGGAGACACCATATATTTT; CDR3: CASSYLGQGDTIYF
size: -; J: TRBJ2-7; D: -; V: TRBV28; DNA: TGTGCCAGCACCCTTGACCGGACTTCTACCTACGAGCAGTACTTC; CDR3: CASTLDRTSTYEQYF
size: -; J: TRBJ1-1; D: -; V: TRBV2; DNA: TGTGCCAGCAGTACAGAACCCGGTGAGGGAACTGAAGCTTTCTTT; CDR3: CASSTEPGEGTEAFF
size: -; J: TRBJ1-2; D: TRBD1; V: TRBV7-9; DNA: TGTGCCAGCAGCTTACAGGGGGCCGATGGCTACACCTTC; CDR3: CASSLQGADGYTF
size: once; J: TRBJ2-7; D: TRBD1; V: TRBV7-2; DNA: TGTGCCAGCAGCCGACAGGGGATGGGCGAGCAGTACTTC; CDR3: CASSRQGMGEQYF
size: -; J: TRBJ2-3; D: TRBD2; V: TRBV15; DNA: TGTGCCACCAGCACCAGGACGGGGGGGCCGAGCACAGATACGCAGTATTTT; CDR3: CATSTRTGGPSTDTQYF
size: -; J: TRBJ2-2; D: TRBD1; V: TRBV28; DNA: TGTGCCAGCAGTTATAGACCAGGGGGCAGAACCGGGGAGCTGTTTTTT; CDR3: CASSYRPGGRTGELFF
size: -; J: TRBJ1-2; D: -; V: TRBV4-1; DNA: TGCGCCAGCAGCCAACCCGGGACATCCAACTATGGCTACACCTTC; CDR3: CASSQPGTSNYGYTF
size: few; J: TRBJ2-2; D: TRBD1; V: TRBV19; DNA: TGTGCCAGTAGTGACGACAGGGGGCAAGGTAACACCGGGGAGCTGTTTTTT; CDR3: CASSDDRGQGNTGELFF
size: -; J: TRBJ1-2; D: TRBD1; V: TRBV5-4; DNA: TGTGCCAGCAGCCTTGACAGGGACAACTATGGCTACACCTTC; CDR3: CASSLDRDNYGYTF
size: -; J: TRBJ1-2; D: -; V: TRBV6-5; DNA: TGTGCCAGCAGTCCCCATGACAGACGTGGCTACACCTTC; CDR3: CASSPHDRRGYTF
size: -; J: TRBJ2-7; D: TRBD2; V: TRBV7-4; DNA: TGTGCCAGCAGCTTAGACCGAACTAGCGGGACCAACTACGAGCAGTACTTC; CDR3: CASSLDRTSGTNYEQYF
size: -; J: TRBJ1-1; D: -; V: TRBV27; DNA: TGTGCCAGCAGTTTAAGGGCGGGTCTTACTTTCTTT; CDR3: CASSLRAGLTFF
size: -; J: TRBJ1-1; D: -; V: TRBV4-2; DNA: TGTGCCAGCAGCCAAGAAGGTGCCAGACTAGACGAAGCTTTCTTT; CDR3: CASSQEGARLDEAFF
size: few; J: TRBJ2-7; D: -; V: TRBV5-4; DNA: TGTGCCAGCAGCCCGACCGGAGGCGAGCAGTACTTC; CDR3: CASSPTGGEQYF
size: -; J: TRBJ1-2; D: -; V: TRBV6-1; DNA: TGTGCCAGCAGTGAAGAGACAGGTCGCGGCTACACCTTC; CDR3: CASSEETGRGYTF
size: few; J: TRBJ1-1; D: -; V: TRBV4-1; DNA: TGCGCCAGCAGCCAAAGATCCGGGCAGCGGGGCGGTGGTTTCTTT; CDR3: CASSQRSGQRGGGFF
size: -; J: TRBJ2-2; D: -; V: TRBV10-1; DNA: TGCGCCAGCAGTGCCGGGACAACGAACACCGGGGAGCTGTTTTTT; CDR3: CASSAGTTNTGELFF
size: -; J: TRBJ2-5; D: -; V: TRBV18; DNA: TGTGCCAGCTCACCATTACAAGAGACCCAGTACTTC; CDR3: CASSPLQETQYF
size: -; J: TRBJ1-4; D: -; V: TRBV19; DNA: TGTGCCAGCCTCTCCCGACAGACTGCAACTAATGAAAAACTGTTTTTT; CDR3: CASLSRQTATNEKLFF
size: few; J: TRBJ2-1; D: -; V: TRBV6-5; DNA: TGTGCCAGCAGTTACGGGACACTACCCAATGAGCAGTTCTTC; CDR3: CASSYGTLPNEQFF
size: few; J: TRBJ1-1; D: -; V: TRBV12-5; DNA: TGTGCTAGTGGTTTGGGTGGGGCGGCTTTCTTT; CDR3: CASGLGGAAFF
size: once; J: TRBJ2-5; D: TRBD2; V: TRBV5-1; DNA: TGCGCCAGCAGCCTGATCACGGGGGGGGTGGAAGAGACCCAGTACTTC; CDR3: CASSLITGGVEETQYF
size: few; J: TRBJ2-1; D: -; V: TRBV9; DNA: TGTGCCAGCAGCGTAGTACGGGGGGCCATGGATGAGCAGTTCTTC; CDR3: CASSVVRGAMDEQFF
size: -; J: TRBJ2-7; D: -; V: TRBV19; DNA: TGTGCCAGTAGTAAGGGGTATTCCTACGAGCAGTACTTC; CDR3: CASSKGYSYEQYF
size: -; J: TRBJ1-6; D: -; V: TRBV5-5; DNA: TGTGCCAGCAGCTTTTTGGGCGGGGGCTCGAATTCACCCCTCCACTTT; CDR3: CASSFLGGGSNSPLHF
size: -; J: TRBJ2-2; D: -; V: TRBV5-6; DNA: TGTGCCAGCAGCCCGGACCAGGGATGGCTGTTTTTT; CDR3: CASSPDQGWLFF
size: -; J: TRBJ1-1; D: -; V: TRBV19; DNA: TGTGCCAGTAGTATAGACCTAAGTGGGCTGAACACTGAAGCTTTCTTT; CDR3: CASSIDLSGLNTEAFF
size: -; J: TRBJ1-1; D: -; V: TRBV28; DNA: TGTGCCAGCAGGGATGGGGGGGGCCTTGAAGCTTTCTTT; CDR3: CASRDGGGLEAFF
size: -; J: TRBJ2-3; D: TRBD2; V: TRBV2; DNA: TGTGCCAGCAGTATTAGCGGGGGGGCTAGCACAGATACGCAGTATTTT; CDR3: CASSISGGASTDTQYF
size: -; J: TRBJ2-1; D: -; V: TRBV6-1; DNA: TGTGCCAGCAGTACTTCCTCCTACAATGAGCAGTTCTTC; CDR3: CASSTSSYNEQFF
size: -; J: TRBJ2-6; D: -; V: TRBV15; DNA: TGTGCCACCAGCAGAGATCAGGCCTCTGGGGCCAACGTCCTGACTTTC; CDR3: CATSRDQASGANVLTF
size: few; J: TRBJ2-2; D: -; V: TRBV4-1; DNA: TGCGCCAGCAGCCTCCACACAGCGAACACCGGGGAGCTGTTTTTT; CDR3: CASSLHTANTGELFF
size: -; J: TRBJ2-2; D: TRBD1; V: TRBV10-1; DNA: TGCGCCAGCAGTGAAAGGGGGCCGAACACCGGGGAGCTGTTTTTT; CDR3: CASSERGPNTGELFF
size: -; J: TRBJ1-1; D: TRBD1; V: TRBV28; DNA: TGTGCCAGCAGACGGACAGGGGACGCTTTCTTT; CDR3: CASRRTGDAFF